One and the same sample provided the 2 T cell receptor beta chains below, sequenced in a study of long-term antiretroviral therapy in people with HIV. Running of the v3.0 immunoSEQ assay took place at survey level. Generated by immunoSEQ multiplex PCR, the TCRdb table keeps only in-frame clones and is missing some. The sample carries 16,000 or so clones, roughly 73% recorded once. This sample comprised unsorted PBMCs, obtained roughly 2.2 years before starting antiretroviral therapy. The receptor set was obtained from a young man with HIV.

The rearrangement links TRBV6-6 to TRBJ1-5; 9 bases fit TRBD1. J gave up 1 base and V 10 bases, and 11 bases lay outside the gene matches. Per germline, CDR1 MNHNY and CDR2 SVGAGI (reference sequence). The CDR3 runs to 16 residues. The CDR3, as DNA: TGTGCCACCGCCAGTGACAGGGGGTTCAGCAATCAGCCCCAGCATTTT. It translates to CATASDRGFSNQPQHF.

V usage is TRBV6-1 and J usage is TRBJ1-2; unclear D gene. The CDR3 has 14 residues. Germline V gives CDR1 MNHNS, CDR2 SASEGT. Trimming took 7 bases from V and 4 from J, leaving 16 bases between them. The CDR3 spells CASTPTHQAYGYTF. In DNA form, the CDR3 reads TGTGCCAGCACCCCGACCCATCAGGCCTATGGCTACACCTTC.